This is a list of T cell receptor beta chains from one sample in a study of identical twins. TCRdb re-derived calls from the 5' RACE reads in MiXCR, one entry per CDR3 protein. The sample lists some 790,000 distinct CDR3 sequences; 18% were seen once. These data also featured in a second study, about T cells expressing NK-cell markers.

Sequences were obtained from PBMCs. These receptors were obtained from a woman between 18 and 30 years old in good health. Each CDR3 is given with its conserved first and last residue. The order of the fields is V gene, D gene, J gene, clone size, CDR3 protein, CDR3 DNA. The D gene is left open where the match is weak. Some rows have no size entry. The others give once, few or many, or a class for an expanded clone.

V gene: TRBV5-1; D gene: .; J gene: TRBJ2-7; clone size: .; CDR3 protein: CASSLLPGELTYEQYF; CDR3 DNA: TGCGCCAGCAGCTTGTTACCGGGGGAATTAACCTACGAGCAGTACTTC
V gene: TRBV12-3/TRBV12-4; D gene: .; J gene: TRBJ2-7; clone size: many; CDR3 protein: CASGTIRGEQYF; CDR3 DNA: TGTGCCAGCGGAACCATTCGGGGAGAGCAGTACTTC
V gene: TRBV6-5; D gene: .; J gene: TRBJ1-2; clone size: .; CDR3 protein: CASRTGGGYTF; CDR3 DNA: TGTGCCAGCAGGACAGGAGGTGGCTACACCTTC
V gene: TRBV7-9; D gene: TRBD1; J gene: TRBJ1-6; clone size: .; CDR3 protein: CASSNRDRGDSPLHF; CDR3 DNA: TGTGCCAGCAGCAACCGGGACAGGGGGGATTCACCCCTCCACTTT
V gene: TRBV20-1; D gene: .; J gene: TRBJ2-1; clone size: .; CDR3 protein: CSAREGGPTSEQFF; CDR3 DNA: TGCAGTGCTAGAGAGGGGGGACCCACCAGTGAGCAGTTCTTC
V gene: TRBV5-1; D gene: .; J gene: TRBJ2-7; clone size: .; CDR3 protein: CASSSGIASHEQYF; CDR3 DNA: TGCGCCAGCAGCTCCGGGATAGCGTCCCACGAGCAGTACTTC
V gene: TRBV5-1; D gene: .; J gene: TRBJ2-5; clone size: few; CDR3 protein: CASSFRALGQQETQYF; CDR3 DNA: TGCGCCAGCAGCTTCAGGGCCCTAGGGCAGCAAGAGACCCAGTACTTC
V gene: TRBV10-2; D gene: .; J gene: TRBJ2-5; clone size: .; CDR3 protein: CASDVRADQETQYF; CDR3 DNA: TGCGCCAGCGACGTCAGGGCGGACCAAGAGACCCAGTACTTC
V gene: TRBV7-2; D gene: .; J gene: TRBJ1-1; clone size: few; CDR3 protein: CASSLQAGMNTEAFF; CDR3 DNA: TGTGCCAGCAGCTTACAGGCGGGAATGAACACTGAAGCTTTCTTT
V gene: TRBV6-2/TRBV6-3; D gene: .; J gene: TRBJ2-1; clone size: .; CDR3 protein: CASSSPLGRTEQFF; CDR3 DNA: TGTGCCAGCAGTTCCCCTCTCGGACGGACCGAGCAGTTCTTC
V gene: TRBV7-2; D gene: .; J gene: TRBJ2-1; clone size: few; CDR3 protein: CASSLNDLSGQFF; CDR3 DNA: TGTGCCAGCAGCTTAAACGACCTGTCGGGGCAGTTCTTC
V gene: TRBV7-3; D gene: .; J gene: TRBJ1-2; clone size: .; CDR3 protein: CASSQTAPDTFSNYGYTF; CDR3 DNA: TGTGCCAGCAGCCAAACTGCGCCTGACACGTTTTCCAACTATGGCTACACCTTC
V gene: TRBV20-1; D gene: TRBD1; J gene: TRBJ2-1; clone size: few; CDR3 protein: CSATPGGADYNEQFF; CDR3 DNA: TGCAGTGCTACCCCAGGGGGCGCAGACTACAATGAGCAGTTCTTC
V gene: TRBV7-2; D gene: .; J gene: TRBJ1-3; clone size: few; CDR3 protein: CASSLAATDGNTIYF; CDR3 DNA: TGTGCCAGCAGCTTAGCGGCGACAGACGGAAACACCATATATTTT
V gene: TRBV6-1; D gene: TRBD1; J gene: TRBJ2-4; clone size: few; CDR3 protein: CASTPRGLRGNLAKNIQYF; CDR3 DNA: TGTGCCAGCACCCCCAGGGGGCTCAGGGGGAACCTAGCCAAAAACATTCAGTACTTC
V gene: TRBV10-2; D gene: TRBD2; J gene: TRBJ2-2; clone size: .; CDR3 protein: CASTSGSNTGELFF; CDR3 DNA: TGCGCCAGTACTAGCGGATCGAACACCGGGGAGCTGTTTTTT
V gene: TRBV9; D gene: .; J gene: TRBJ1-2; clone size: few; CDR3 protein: CASSVLSSNYGYTF; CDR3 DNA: TGTGCCAGCAGCGTCCTCTCGAGTAACTATGGCTACACCTTC
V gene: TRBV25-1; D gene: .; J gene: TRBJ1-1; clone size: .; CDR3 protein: CASSESSSESAEAFF; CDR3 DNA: TGTGCCAGCAGTGAATCGAGTAGCGAGTCGGCTGAAGCTTTCTTT
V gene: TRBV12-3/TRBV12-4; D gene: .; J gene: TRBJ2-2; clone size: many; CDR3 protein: CASSLRSGPGELFF; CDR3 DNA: TGTGCCAGCAGTTTAAGAAGCGGGCCCGGGGAGCTGTTTTTT
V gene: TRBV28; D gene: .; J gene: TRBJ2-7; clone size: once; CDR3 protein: CASKPTGTAYSYEQYF; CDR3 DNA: TGTGCCAGTAAACCTACCGGGACCGCATACTCCTACGAGCAGTACTTC
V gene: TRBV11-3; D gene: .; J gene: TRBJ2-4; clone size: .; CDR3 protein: CASSLLGNIQYF; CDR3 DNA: TGTGCCAGCAGCTTACTAGGAAACATTCAGTACTTC
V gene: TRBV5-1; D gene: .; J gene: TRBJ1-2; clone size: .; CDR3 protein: CASTRDYGYTF; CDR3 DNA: TGCGCCAGCACGCGGGACTATGGCTACACCTTC
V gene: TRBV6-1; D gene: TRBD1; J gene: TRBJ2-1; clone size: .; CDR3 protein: CASRISLDRVNEQFF; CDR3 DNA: TGTGCCAGCAGGATCTCCCTGGACAGGGTCAATGAGCAGTTCTTC
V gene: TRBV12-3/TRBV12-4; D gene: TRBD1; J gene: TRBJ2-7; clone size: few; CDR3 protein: CASSPDRGLEQYF; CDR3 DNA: TGTGCCAGCAGCCCCGACAGGGGGCTTGAGCAGTACTTC
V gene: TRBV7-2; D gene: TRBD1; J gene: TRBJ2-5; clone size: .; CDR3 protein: CASSLAGQGAKTQYF; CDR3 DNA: TGTGCCAGCAGCTTAGCGGGACAGGGGGCGAAGACCCAGTACTTC